The clone carrying this T cell receptor (beta chain) was counted ten times or more. This entry belongs to a study of regulatory T cells in long-lasting Graves disease. Study information: Patients newly diagnosed with Graves' had been on antithyroid drugs for under 3 months.

The time point: newly diagnosed GD, antithyroid drugs for less than 3 months. PBMC-derived RNA was used for the TCR library. Investigators prepared the TCR beta libraries by applying iRepertoire HTBI primers and Arm-PCR of CDR3 regions. TCRdb reprocessed the multiplex PCR reads with MiXCR, giving one entry per CDR3 protein. The data show about 450,000 distinct CDR3 sequences, roughly 17% seen once. The data were also submitted as part of a second study, on T cells in Graves' hyperthyroidism and ophthalmopathy. That publication notes: Investigators excluded patients with uncontrolled infection, other autoimmune disease, pregnancy or lactation. Clinicians diagnosed patients from clinical symptoms, serum thyroxine and TRAb, thyroid ultrasound and orbital computed tomography. Separating ophthalmopathy from stable hyperthyroidism was achieved by a 13 V-J model.

The sample consisted of peripheral blood mononuclear cells (PBMCs), taken at new diagnosis, from a patient treated with antithyroid drugs. This receptor was identified in a woman aged 25 to 39 with Graves disease.

CDR3 amino acids: CASTGTSGSYEQYF. In DNA form, the CDR3 reads TGTGCCAGCACAGGGACTAGCGGGAGTTACGAGCAGTACTTC. The chain uses TRBV6-1 and TRBJ2-7, with 14 bases fitting TRBD2. Germline CDR1 and CDR2: MNHNS and SASEGT. Losses at the gene ends were 7 bases for V and 4 bases for J; bases not matched to a gene: 3. The CDR3 is 14 amino acids.